This T cell receptor (beta chain) derives from a study of regulatory T cells in long-lasting Graves disease. The wider study: Positivity for TSH receptor antibodies plus over 5 years of antithyroid drugs meant persistent Graves' disease. Study observations and caveats: Whereas new patients shared roughly 910 public clonotypes, persistent patients shared more, at about 3,000. Favored gene segments in persistent disease were TRBV28, TRBJ1-2 and TRBJ2-5.

This clonotype was seen ten or more times. Antigen unknown. In building TCR beta libraries, iRepertoire HTBI primers were used together with Arm-PCR of CDR3 regions. Using its own MiXCR run on the multiplex PCR reads, TCRdb lists one record per CDR3 protein. This sample has roughly 400,000 distinct CDR3 sequences; less than 25% occur once, and the top ten carry around 20%. The trim removed 0 bases at V and 8 bases at J, leaving 13 bases unmatched. The CDR3 is 18 amino acids. Germline-derived CDR1 and CDR2 are SGHTA and FQGNSA. The sample's time point: persistent/refractory GD, antithyroid drugs over 5 years with positive TRAb. With RNA extracted from PBMCs as input, the TCR library was made. EDTA tubes received approximately 9.8 milliliters of drawn peripheral blood.

The sample consisted of peripheral blood mononuclear cells (PBMCs), taken when the disease was refractory, from a patient treated with antithyroid drugs. The sequence derives from a female donor with Graves disease. This sequence joins TRBV7-2 and TRBJ1-6, with 7 bases identical to TRBD1. DNA of the CDR3: TGTGCCAGCAGCTTAGCGCGGGACAGCTTCCTCAGGGATTCACCCCTCCACTTT. It translates to CASSLARDSFLRDSPLHF. Combining the CDR3 with reference TRBV7-2 and TRBJ1-6 gives the whole variable domain GAGVSQSPSNKVTEKGKDVELRCDPISGHTALYWYRQSLGQGLEFLIYFQGNSAPDKSGLPSDRFSAERTGGSVSTLTIQRTQQEDSAVYLCASSLARDSFLRDSPLHFGNGTRLTVT.